This T cell receptor (beta chain) was captured in a study of identical twins. CDR3 length: 15 amino acids. V trimming: 5 bases; J trimming: 7 bases; junction bases outside the gene matches: 11. Germline V gene lookup returns CDR1 KGHSH and CDR2 LQKENI. TCRdb analysed the 5' RACE reads with MiXCR anew, one entry per CDR3 protein. The sample consists of some 790,000 distinct CDR3 sequences, around a sixth of them appearing once. This sample was also put to use in a study of T cells expressing NK-cell markers.

This sequence was found in a woman younger than 35 in good health. The rearrangement uses TRBV18 and TRBJ2-1, with 7 positions matching TRBD2. Sample: PBMCs. CDR3 nucleotide sequence: TGTGCCAGCTCAACCGTCGAGCGGGGTGGAAATGAGCAGTTCTTC. The encoded protein is CASSTVERGGNEQFF.